This T cell receptor beta chain came from a study of human T cells and chemical hapten exposure. General observations from the study: The study found that DPC sensitization did not change TCRs above 1 in 1000 frequency.

Time point in this sample: patch test 2, 6 weeks after DPC sensitization. Treatment in this sample: therapeutic diphenylcyclopropenone sensitization with weekly scalp DPC. People who gave samples had alopecia, were 18 to 70 years old, and were suitable for DPC. The CDR3 contains 11 residues. V gave up 3 bases and J gave up 9 bases, with 9 bases separating them. Germline V gene data show CDR1 as SQVTM and CDR2 as ANQGSEA. In this sample, this clonotype turned up many times. The antigen is not known. Each CDR3 protein gets one entry after TCRdb re-called the RACE reads with MiXCR. Among 84,000 or so distinct CDR3 sequences, 9.5% to 13% were seen once, and the ten largest hold roughly 2.3%.

This material consisted of whole blood, taken in connection with sensitization to the hapten diphenylcyclopropenone (DPC). This chain uses TRBV29-1 with TRBJ2-1; D is possibly TRBD2 (6 bases). The TCR was taken from a woman aged 25 to 39 with alopecia areata. Some clones in this sample may be carry-over from other donors' samples. The chain's CDR3 is CSVDRGIEQFF. The CDR3 bases are TGCAGCGTTGATCGGGGGATTGAGCAGTTCTTC.